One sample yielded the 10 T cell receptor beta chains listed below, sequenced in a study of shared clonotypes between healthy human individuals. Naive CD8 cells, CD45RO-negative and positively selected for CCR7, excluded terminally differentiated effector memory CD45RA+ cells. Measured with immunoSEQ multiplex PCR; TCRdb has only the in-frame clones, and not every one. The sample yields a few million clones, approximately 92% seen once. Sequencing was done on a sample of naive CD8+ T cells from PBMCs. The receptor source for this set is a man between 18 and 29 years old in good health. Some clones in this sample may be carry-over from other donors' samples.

The CDR3 is CASSPRGGTSGEQFF. DNA of the CDR3: TGCGCCAGCAGCCCAAGAGGTGGGACTAGCGGTGAGCAGTTCTTC. This chain connects TRBV4-3 to TRBJ2-1; 11 positions agree with TRBD2. V was clipped by 4 bases and J by 9 bases; unmatched bases: 8. This CDR3 is 15 amino acids long. Germline lookup yields CDR1 LGHNA and CDR2 YSLEER.

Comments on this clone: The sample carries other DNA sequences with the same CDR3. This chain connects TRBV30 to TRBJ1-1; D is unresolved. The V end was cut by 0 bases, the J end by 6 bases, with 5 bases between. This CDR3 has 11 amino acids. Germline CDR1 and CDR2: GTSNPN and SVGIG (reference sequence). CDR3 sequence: CAWSVLSEAFF. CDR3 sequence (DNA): TGTGCCTGGAGTGTACTATCTGAAGCTTTCTTT.

CDR3 bases: TGTGCCATCAGGTTGGGGACTTCAAACGAGCAGTACTTC. Translating it yields CAIRLGTSNEQYF. The chain uses TRBV10-3 and TRBJ2-7, with D maybe TRBD2 (6 bases). This CDR3 is built from 13 residues. Germline CDR1 reads ENHRY; CDR2 reads SYGVKD. Trimming removed 6 bases at V and 5 bases at J, with 14 bases between.

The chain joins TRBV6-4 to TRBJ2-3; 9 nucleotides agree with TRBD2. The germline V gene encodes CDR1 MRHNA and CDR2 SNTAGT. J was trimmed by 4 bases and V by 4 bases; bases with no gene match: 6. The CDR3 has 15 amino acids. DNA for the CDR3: TGTGCCAGCAGTGCGACTAGCGGAACCGCAGATACGCAGTATTTT. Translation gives CASSATSGTADTQYF.

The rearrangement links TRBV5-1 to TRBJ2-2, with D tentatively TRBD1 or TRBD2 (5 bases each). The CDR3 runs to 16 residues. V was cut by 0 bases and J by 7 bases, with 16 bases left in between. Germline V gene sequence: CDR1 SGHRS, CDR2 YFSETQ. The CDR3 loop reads CASSLASLPGHGELFF. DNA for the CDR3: TGCGCCAGCAGCTTGGCATCGTTACCGGGGCACGGGGAGCTGTTTTTT.

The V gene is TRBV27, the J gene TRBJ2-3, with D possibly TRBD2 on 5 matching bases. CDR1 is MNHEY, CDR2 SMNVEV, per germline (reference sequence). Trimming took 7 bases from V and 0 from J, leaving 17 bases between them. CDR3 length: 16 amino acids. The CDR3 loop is CASNPWSGSSTDTQYF. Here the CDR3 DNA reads TGTGCCAGCAATCCCTGGAGCGGCTCTAGCACAGATACGCAGTATTTT.

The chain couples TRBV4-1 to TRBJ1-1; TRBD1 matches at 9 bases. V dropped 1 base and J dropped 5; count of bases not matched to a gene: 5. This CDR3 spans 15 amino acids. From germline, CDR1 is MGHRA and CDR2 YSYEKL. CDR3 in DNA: TGCGCCAGCAGCCAAGGGGACAGGGACGGGACTGAAGCTTTCTTT. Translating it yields CASSQGDRDGTEAFF.

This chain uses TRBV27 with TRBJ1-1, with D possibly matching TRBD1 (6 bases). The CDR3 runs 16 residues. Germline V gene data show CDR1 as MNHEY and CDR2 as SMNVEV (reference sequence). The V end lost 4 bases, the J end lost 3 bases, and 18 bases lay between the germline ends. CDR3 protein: CASSYDLHRVDTEAFF. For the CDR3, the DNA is TGTGCCAGCAGTTACGACCTCCACAGGGTGGACACTGAAGCTTTCTTT.

CDR3: CASSPDKFSLQETQYF. The CDR3 nucleotides read TGTGCCAGCAGCCCCGACAAGTTTTCTCTACAAGAGACCCAGTACTTC. The V and J genes are TRBV5-5 and TRBJ2-5, with no clear D. The CDR3 has 16 amino acids. V dropped 4 bases and J dropped 2 bases, with 18 bases sitting between them. Germline lookup yields CDR1 SGHKS and CDR2 YYEKEE (reference sequence).

CDR3 residues: CASSTSRTGPTGGYTF. DNA for the CDR3: TGTGCCAGCAGCACGTCTCGCACAGGGCCAACCGGGGGCTACACCTTC. This sequence joins TRBV7-9 and TRBJ1-2; weak D call: TRBD1 (6 bases). V was cut by 5 bases and J by 8 bases, with 24 bases left in between. Germline V CDR1 and CDR2: SEHNR, FQNEAQ (reference sequence). This CDR3 is built from 16 residues. The whole variable domain, filled in from reference TRBV7-9 and TRBJ1-2, reads DTGVSQNPRHKITKRGQNVTFRCDPISEHNRLYWYRQTLGQGPEFLTYFQNEAQLEKSRLLSDRFSAERPKGSFSTLEIQRTEQGDSAMYLCASSTSRTGPTGGYTFGSGTRLTVV.